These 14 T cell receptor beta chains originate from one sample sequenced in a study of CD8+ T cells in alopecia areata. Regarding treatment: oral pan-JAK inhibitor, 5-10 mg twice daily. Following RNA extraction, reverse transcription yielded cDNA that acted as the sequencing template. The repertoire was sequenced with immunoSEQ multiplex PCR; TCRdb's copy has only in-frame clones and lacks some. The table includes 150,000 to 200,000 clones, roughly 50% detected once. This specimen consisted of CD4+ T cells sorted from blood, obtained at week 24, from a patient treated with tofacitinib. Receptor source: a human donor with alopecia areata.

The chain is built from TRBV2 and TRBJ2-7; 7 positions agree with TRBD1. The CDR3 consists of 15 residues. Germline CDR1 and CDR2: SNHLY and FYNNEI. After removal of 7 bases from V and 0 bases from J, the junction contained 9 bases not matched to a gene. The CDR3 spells CASTIDRASSYEQYF. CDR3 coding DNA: TGTGCCAGCACGATCGACAGGGCATCCTCCTACGAGCAGTACTTC. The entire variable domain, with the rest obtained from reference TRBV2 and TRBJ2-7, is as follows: EPEVTQTPSHQVTQMGQEVILRCVPISNHLYFYWYRQILGQKVEFLVSFYNNEISEKSEIFDDQFSVERPDGSNFTLKIRSTKLEDSAMYFCASTIDRASSYEQYFGPGTRLTVT.

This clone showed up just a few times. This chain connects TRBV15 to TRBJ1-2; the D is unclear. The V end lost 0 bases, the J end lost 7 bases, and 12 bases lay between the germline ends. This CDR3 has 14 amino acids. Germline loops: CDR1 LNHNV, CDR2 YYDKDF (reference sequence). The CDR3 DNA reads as TGTGCCACCAGCAGAGATAGTTTGAGGTTTGGCTACACCTTC. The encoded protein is CATSRDSLRFGYTF.

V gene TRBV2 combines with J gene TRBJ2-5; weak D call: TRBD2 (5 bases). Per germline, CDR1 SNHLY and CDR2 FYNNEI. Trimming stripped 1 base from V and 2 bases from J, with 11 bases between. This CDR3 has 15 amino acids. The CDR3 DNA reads TGTGCCAGCAGTGAAGTCGGGGAAAGGCAAGAGACCCAGTACTTC. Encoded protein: CASSEVGERQETQYF. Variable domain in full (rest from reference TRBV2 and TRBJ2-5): EPEVTQTPSHQVTQMGQEVILRCVPISNHLYFYWYRQILGQKVEFLVSFYNNEISEKSEIFDDQFSVERPDGSNFTLKIRSTKLEDSAMYFCASSEVGERQETQYFGPGTRLLVL.

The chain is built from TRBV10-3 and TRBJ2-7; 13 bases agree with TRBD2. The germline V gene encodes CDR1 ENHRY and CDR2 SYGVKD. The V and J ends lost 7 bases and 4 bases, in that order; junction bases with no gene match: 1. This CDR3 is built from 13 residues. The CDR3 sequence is CAIKLAGGYEQYF. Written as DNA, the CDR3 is TGTGCCATCAAACTAGCGGGAGGGTACGAGCAGTACTTC.

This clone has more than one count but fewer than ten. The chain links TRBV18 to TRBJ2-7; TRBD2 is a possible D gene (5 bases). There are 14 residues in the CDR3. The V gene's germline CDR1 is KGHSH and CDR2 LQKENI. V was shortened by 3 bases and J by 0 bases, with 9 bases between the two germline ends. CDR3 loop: CASSPKTTSYEQYF. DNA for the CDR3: TGTGCCAGCTCACCCAAGACTACCTCCTACGAGCAGTACTTC.

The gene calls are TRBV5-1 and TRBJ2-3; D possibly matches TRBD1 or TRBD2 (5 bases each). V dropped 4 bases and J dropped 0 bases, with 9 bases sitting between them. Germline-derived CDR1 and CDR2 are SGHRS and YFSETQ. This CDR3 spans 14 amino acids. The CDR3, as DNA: TGCGCCAGCAGCCAGGGACCCAGCACAGATACGCAGTATTTT. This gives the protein CASSQGPSTDTQYF. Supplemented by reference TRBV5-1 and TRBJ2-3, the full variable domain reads KAGVTQTPRYLIKTRGQQVTLSCSPISGHRSVSWYQQTPGQGLQFLFEYFSETQRNKGNFPGRFSGRQFSNSRSEMNVSTLELGDSALYLCASSQGPSTDTQYFGPGTRLTVL.

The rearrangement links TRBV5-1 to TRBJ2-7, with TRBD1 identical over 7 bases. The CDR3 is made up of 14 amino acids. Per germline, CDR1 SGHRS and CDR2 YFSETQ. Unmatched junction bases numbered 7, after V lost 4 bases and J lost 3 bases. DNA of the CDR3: TGCGCCAGCAGCGTAGGACAGGAGCGCTACGAGCAGTACTTC. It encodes CASSVGQERYEQYF.

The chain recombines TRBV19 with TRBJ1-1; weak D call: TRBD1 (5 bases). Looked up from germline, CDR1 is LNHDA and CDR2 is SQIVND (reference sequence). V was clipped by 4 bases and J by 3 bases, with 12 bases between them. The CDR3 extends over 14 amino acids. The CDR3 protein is CASSTGLFDTEAFF. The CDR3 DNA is TGTGCCAGTAGTACAGGGTTGTTTGACACTGAAGCTTTCTTT. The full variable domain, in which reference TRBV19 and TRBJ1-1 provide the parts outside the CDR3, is DGGITQSPKYLFRKEGQNVTLSCEQNLNHDAMYWYRQDPGQGLRLIYYSQIVNDFQKGDIAEGYSVSREKKESFPLTVTSAQKNPTAFYLCASSTGLFDTEAFFGQGTRLTVV.

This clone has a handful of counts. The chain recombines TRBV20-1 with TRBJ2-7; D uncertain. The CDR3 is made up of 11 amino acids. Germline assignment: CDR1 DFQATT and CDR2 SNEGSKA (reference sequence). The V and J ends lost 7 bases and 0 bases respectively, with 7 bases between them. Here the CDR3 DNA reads TGCAGTGGCAGCAACTCCTACGAGCAGTACTTC. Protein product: CSGSNSYEQYF.

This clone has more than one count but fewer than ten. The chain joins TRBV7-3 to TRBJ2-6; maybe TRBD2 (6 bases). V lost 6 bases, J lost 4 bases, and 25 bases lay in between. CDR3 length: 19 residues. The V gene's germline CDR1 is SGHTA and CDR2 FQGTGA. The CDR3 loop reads CASSYTPGGTTPGANVLTF. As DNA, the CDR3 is TGTGCCAGCAGTTACACTCCCGGGGGTACCACTCCCGGGGCCAACGTCCTGACTTTC.

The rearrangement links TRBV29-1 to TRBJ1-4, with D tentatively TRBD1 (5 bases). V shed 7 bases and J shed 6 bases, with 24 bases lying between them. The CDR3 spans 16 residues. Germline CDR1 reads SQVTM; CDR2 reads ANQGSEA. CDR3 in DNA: TGCAGCGCGTTACGGGGTGGGACTGAATTGGATGAAAAACTGTTTTTT. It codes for CSALRGGTELDEKLFF.

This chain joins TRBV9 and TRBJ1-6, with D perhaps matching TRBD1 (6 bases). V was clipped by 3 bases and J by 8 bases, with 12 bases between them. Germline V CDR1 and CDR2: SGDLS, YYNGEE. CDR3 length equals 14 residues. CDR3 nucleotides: TGTGCCAGCAGCGCCATACGACAGGATTCACCCCTCCACTTT. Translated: CASSAIRQDSPLHF.

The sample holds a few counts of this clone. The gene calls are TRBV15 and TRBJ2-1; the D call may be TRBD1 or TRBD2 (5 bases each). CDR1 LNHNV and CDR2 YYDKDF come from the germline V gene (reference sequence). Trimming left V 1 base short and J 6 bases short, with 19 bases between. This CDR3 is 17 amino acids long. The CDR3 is CATSRVRTGALFNEQFF. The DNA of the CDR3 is TGTGCCACCAGCAGAGTCCGCACCGGGGCCCTCTTCAATGAGCAGTTCTTC.

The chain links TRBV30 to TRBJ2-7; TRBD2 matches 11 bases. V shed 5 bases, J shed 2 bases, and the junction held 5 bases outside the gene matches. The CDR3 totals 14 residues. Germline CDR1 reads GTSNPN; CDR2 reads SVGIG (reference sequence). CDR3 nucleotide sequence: TGTGCCTGGTCTAGCGGGAGGTTGACCTACGAGCAGTACTTC. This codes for CAWSSGRLTYEQYF.